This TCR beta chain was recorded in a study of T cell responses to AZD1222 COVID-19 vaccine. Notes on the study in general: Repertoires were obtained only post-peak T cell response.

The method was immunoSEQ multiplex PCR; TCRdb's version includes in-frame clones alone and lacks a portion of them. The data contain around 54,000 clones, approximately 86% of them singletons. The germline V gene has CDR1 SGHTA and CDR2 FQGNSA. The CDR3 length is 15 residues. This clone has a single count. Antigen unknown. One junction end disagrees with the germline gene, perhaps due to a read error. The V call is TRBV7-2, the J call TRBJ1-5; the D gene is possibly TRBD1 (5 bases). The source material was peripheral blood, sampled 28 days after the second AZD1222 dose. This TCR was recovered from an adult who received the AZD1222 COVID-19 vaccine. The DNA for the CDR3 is TGTGCCAGCAGCTTCACAGGCAGGAGCAAACAGCCCCAGCATTTT. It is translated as CASSFTGRSKQPQHF.